A single sample is the source of the 27 T cell receptor beta chains below, sequenced in a study of cytomegalovirus exposure and HLA in healthy donors. It was with 60 Vbeta and 13 Jbeta primers that the PCR ran. Generated by immunoSEQ multiplex PCR, the TCRdb table keeps only in-frame clones and is missing some. The repertoire shows approximately 130,000 clones; the top ten hold 1.5% to 2.5%. Specimen: PBMCs. The receptors derive from a woman between 55 and 75 years old in good health and CMV-seronegative.

The chain carries TRBV27 and TRBJ2-7; 11 positions agree with TRBD2. This CDR3 comprises 19 residues. CDR1 is MNHEY and CDR2 is SMNVEV in the germline V gene (reference sequence). Losses at the gene ends were 5 bases for V and 2 bases for J; bases not matched to a gene: 17. CDR3 DNA sequence: TGTGCCAGCAGTCCTACCGAGGGACTAGCGGACCCTATAACCTACGAGCAGTACTTC. Translating gives CASSPTEGLADPITYEQYF.

The CDR3, as DNA: TGTGCCAGCAGCCGGGACAGACCGAACACTGAAGCTTTCTTT. It specifies CASSRDRPNTEAFF. V and J are TRBV27 and TRBJ1-1, with TRBD1 matching 7 bases. V gave up 6 bases and J gave up 1 base; unmatched junction bases: 5. This CDR3 is built from 14 residues. Germline CDR1 reads MNHEY; CDR2 reads SMNVEV (reference sequence).

The rearrangement joins TRBV2 to TRBJ1-2, with 7 bases lining up with TRBD1. J was trimmed by 7 bases and V by 3 bases; bases with no gene match: 8. CDR1 and CDR2 from the germline V gene are SNHLY and FYNNEI. The CDR3 runs to 14 residues. The CDR3, as DNA: TGTGCCAGCAGTGAGAGGGGGCTGAAGAGTGGCTACACCTTC. It is translated as CASSERGLKSGYTF.

The chain carries TRBV28 and TRBJ2-5; TRBD2 aligns across 8 bases. The J call could be wrong; TRBJ2-7 is a better fit for the DNA end. Germline assignment: CDR1 MDHEN and CDR2 SYDVKM. CDR3 length equals 14 residues. The CDR3 loop is CASSAGTRIYEQYF. CDR3 DNA: TGTGCCAGCAGCGCCGGGACTAGAATCTACGAGCAGTACTTC.

This chain joins TRBV19 and TRBJ1-2; D call uncertain. Germline V gene data show CDR1 as LNHDA and CDR2 as SQIVND (reference sequence). V was cut by 0 bases and J by 3 bases, with 11 bases left in between. CDR3 length: 15 amino acids. CDR3 coding DNA: TGTGCCAGTAGTATAGATCTCTCCAGGCACTATGGCTACACCTTC. This gives the protein CASSIDLSRHYGYTF.

The gene calls are TRBV28 and TRBJ2-2, with a tentative D call TRBD2 (6 bases). The CDR3 is 13 residues long. V was clipped by 6 bases and J by 6 bases, with 11 bases between them. Germline V lookup: CDR1 MDHEN, CDR2 SYDVKM. The DNA of the CDR3 is TGTGCCAGCAGGCAGGGAGGTCCCGGGGAGCTGTTTTTT. Translated: CASRQGGPGELFF. Supplemented by reference TRBV28 and TRBJ2-2, the full variable domain reads DVKVTQSSRYLVKRTGEKVFLECVQDMDHENMFWYRQDPGLGLRLIYFSYDVKMKEKGDIPEGYSVSREKKERFSLILESASTNQTSMYLCASRQGGPGELFFGEGSRLTVL.

As to this clone: This CDR3 is also generated by other DNA sequences in the sample. The chain employs TRBV6-6 and TRBJ1-1; 8 bases agree with TRBD1. V was clipped by 6 bases and J by 4 bases; unmatched bases: 4. Per the germline V gene, CDR1 is MNHNY and CDR2 is SVGAGI (reference sequence). The CDR3 contains 13 residues. The CDR3 sequence is CASRPTGGTEAFF. DNA for the CDR3: TGTGCCAGCAGACCTACAGGGGGCACTGAAGCTTTCTTT.

The chain joins TRBV6-4 to TRBJ2-1, with 10 bases aligning to TRBD1. Germline V gives CDR1 MRHNA, CDR2 SNTAGT. This CDR3 contains 15 residues. J was trimmed by 4 bases and V by 5 bases; bases with no gene match: 5. The CDR3 here is CASSPGTGEYNEQFF. DNA for the CDR3: TGTGCCAGCAGTCCCGGGACAGGGGAATACAATGAGCAGTTCTTC.

The V call is TRBV6-5, the J call TRBJ2-2, with D maybe TRBD1 (6 bases). Germline lookup yields CDR1 MNHEY and CDR2 SVGAGI. The CDR3 extends over 14 amino acids. V dropped 10 bases and J dropped 0 bases, with 12 bases sitting between them. In DNA, the CDR3 is TGTGCCATCGGTGGGGGCCCGAACACCGGGGAGCTGTTTTTT. It codes for CAIGGGPNTGELFF.

The V and J genes are TRBV29-1 and TRBJ1-1; D is possibly TRBD1 (6 bases). The germline V gene encodes CDR1 SQVTM and CDR2 ANQGSEA. Trimming left V 6 bases short and J 1 base short, with 18 bases between. This CDR3 has 15 residues. CDR3 nucleotide sequence: TGCAGCGTCTCAAGAGGGGGGGCGGAGAACACTGAAGCTTTCTTT. It is translated as CSVSRGGAENTEAFF.

V is TRBV5-8 and J is TRBJ2-7; 8 nucleotides line up with TRBD2. CDR3 length: 15 residues. Per the germline V gene, CDR1 is SGHTS and CDR2 is YDEGEE. J gave up 5 bases and V 1 base, and 8 bases lay outside the gene matches. In DNA form, the CDR3 reads TGTGCCAGCAGCTTGTTGTCTACGGGGGGGAACGAGCAGTACTTC. Protein sequence: CASSLLSTGGNEQYF.

The chain employs TRBV6-1 and TRBJ1-1; 9 nucleotides agree with TRBD1. The CDR3 is made up of 14 amino acids. The germline CDR1 and CDR2 sequences are MNHNS and SASEGT. The junction had 6 bases not matched to a gene; V was cut back by 6 bases and J by 4 bases. The CDR3 sequence is CASRYDRGGTEAFF. CDR3 sequence (DNA): TGTGCCAGCAGATACGACAGGGGGGGCACTGAAGCTTTCTTT.

This chain uses TRBV28 with TRBJ1-1, with 10 bases that match TRBD1. After removal of 5 bases from V and 3 bases from J, the junction contained 9 bases not matched to a gene. Germline CDR1 is MDHEN and CDR2 is SYDVKM. The CDR3 runs 16 residues. CDR3 in DNA: TGTGCCAGCAGTCGGGACAGGGGTTCACTTTACACTGAAGCTTTCTTT. Its protein is CASSRDRGSLYTEAFF.

This chain links TRBV6-5 with TRBJ1-1, with D possibly TRBD1 on 5 matching bases. V was pared by 6 bases and J by 1 base, with 15 bases between. This CDR3 region has 15 residues. Germline CDR1 and CDR2: MNHEY and SVGAGI. The CDR3 loop reads CASRTNSRGNTEAFF. The CDR3 coding sequence is TGTGCCAGCAGGACCAATAGTAGGGGGAACACTGAAGCTTTCTTT.

The chain employs TRBV28 and TRBJ1-5, with a possible D match to TRBD1 (6 bases). Germline CDR1 is MDHEN and CDR2 is SYDVKM. Trimming took off 6 bases at V and 0 bases at J, with 12 bases between the two ends. The CDR3 runs 15 residues. This chain's CDR3 is CASRGQGNSNQPQHF. For the CDR3, the DNA is TGTGCCAGCAGGGGTCAGGGGAATAGCAATCAGCCCCAGCATTTT.

V usage is TRBV30 and J usage is TRBJ2-2, with D perhaps matching TRBD1 (5 bases). The CDR3 has 12 amino acids. The V gene's germline CDR1 is GTSNPN and CDR2 SVGIG (reference sequence). Trimming pared 2 bases from V and 7 bases from J, leaving 8 bases between. The DNA of the CDR3 is TGTGCCTGGAGTCTAGGGGTCGGGGAGCTGTTTTTT. It translates to CAWSLGVGELFF.

The chain is built from TRBV28 and TRBJ2-1, with TRBD2 matching 9 bases. V lost 1 base and J lost 9; bases outside the gene matches: 10. Germline CDR1 is MDHEN and CDR2 is SYDVKM. The CDR3 has 16 amino acids. CDR3 DNA: TGTGCCAGCAGTTTATTAGCGGGAGTAGGTTCGGGTGAGCAGTTCTTC. This codes for CASSLLAGVGSGEQFF. Based on the CDR3 plus reference TRBV28 and TRBJ2-1, the full variable domain is DVKVTQSSRYLVKRTGEKVFLECVQDMDHENMFWYRQDPGLGLRLIYFSYDVKMKEKGDIPEGYSVSREKKERFSLILESASTNQTSMYLCASSLLAGVGSGEQFFGPGTRLTVL.

Points on this clone: The sample holds other DNA sequences that translate to the same CDR3. The V call is TRBV28, the J call TRBJ1-2, with 11 nucleotides matching TRBD1. The V segment lost 6 bases and the J segment 7 bases; nucleotides outside the gene matches: 4. The CDR3 length is 13 residues. Germline V lookup: CDR1 MDHEN, CDR2 SYDVKM. CDR3 sequence reads: CASSPGQGGGYTF. Written as DNA, the CDR3 is TGTGCCAGCAGCCCGGGACAGGGGGGTGGCTACACCTTC.

The chain joins TRBV9 to TRBJ2-4; weak D call: TRBD1 (6 bases). The germline V gene encodes CDR1 SGDLS and CDR2 YYNGEE. CDR3 length equals 15 residues. Trimming shortened V by 5 bases and J by 8 bases, and 20 bases separated the two germline ends. CDR3 sequence (DNA): TGTGCCAGCAGTCAGGCAGGGGCAGGGATGGACATTCAGTACTTC. Protein product: CASSQAGAGMDIQYF.

This chain joins TRBV10-2 and TRBJ1-4; the D gene is possibly TRBD1 (5 bases). The V end lost 6 bases, the J end lost 5 bases, and 10 bases lay between the germline ends. There are 13 residues in the CDR3. Germline-derived CDR1 and CDR2 are WSHSY and SAAADI. The CDR3 spells CASRRGGNEKLFF. The CDR3 DNA reads TGCGCCAGCAGGCGGGGGGGGAATGAAAAACTGTTTTTT.

The V and J genes are TRBV21-1 and TRBJ1-5; the table names TRBD1, a call not compared with the DNA. TRBV21-1 represents a pseudogene. This CDR3 is built from 17 residues. CDR3 DNA: TGTGCCAGCAGCTTGAGGACACGGCCCTATTGCAATCAGCCCCAGCATTTT. Encoded protein: CASSLRTRPYCNQPQHF.

V gene TRBV6-1 combines with J gene TRBJ2-2, with TRBD2 matching over 8 bases. The J segment lost 2 bases and the V segment lost 8 bases, leaving 4 bases of the junction unmatched. Germline V CDR1 and CDR2: MNHNS, SASEGT. The CDR3 runs 14 residues. The CDR3 loop is CASQAGVNTGELFF. Written as DNA, the CDR3 is TGTGCCAGCCAAGCGGGAGTAAACACCGGGGAGCTGTTTTTT.

This chain joins TRBV4-1 and TRBJ1-5; 8 bases line up with TRBD1. Trimming removed 4 bases from V and 4 bases from J; junction bases left unmatched: 3. Germline V CDR1 and CDR2: MGHRA, YSYEKL. The length of the CDR3 is 14 residues. CDR3 DNA: TGCGCCAGCAGCCTCGGACAGGGAAATCAGCCCCAGCATTTT. Amino acids: CASSLGQGNQPQHF.

The CDR3 nucleotides are TGCGCCAGCAGCCAAGGGGTAATAGGGGATCAGCCCCAGCATTTT. Its protein product is CASSQGVIGDQPQHF. The chain recombines TRBV4-1 with TRBJ1-5, with a possible D match to TRBD1 (5 bases). The V gene lost 1 base and the J gene lost 5 bases, with 12 bases spanning the gap. Germline V gene lookup returns CDR1 MGHRA and CDR2 YSYEKL. CDR3 size: 15 residues.

CDR3 sequence reads: CASMGASGGGSTDTQYF. CDR3 coding DNA: TGTGCCAGCATGGGTGCTAGCGGGGGAGGTAGCACAGATACGCAGTATTTT. The V call is TRBV28, the J call TRBJ2-3, with TRBD2 matching 10 bases. The V gene's germline CDR1 is MDHEN and CDR2 SYDVKM. The CDR3 spans 17 residues. V shed 7 bases and J 0 bases; nucleotides not matched to a gene: 10. Full variable domain (remainder filled in from reference TRBV28 and TRBJ2-3): DVKVTQSSRYLVKRTGEKVFLECVQDMDHENMFWYRQDPGLGLRLIYFSYDVKMKEKGDIPEGYSVSREKKERFSLILESASTNQTSMYLCASMGASGGGSTDTQYFGPGTRLTVL.

The rearrangement links TRBV9 to TRBJ2-1; D unresolved. This CDR3 contains 12 residues. CDR1 SGDLS and CDR2 YYNGEE come from the germline V gene. Trimming left V 3 bases short and J 8 bases short, with 9 bases between. DNA for the CDR3: TGTGCCAGCAGCGCGTCCTCCCATGAGCAGTTCTTC. Translation gives CASSASSHEQFF.

CDR3 sequence reads: CASTQEGAPGEQYF. CDR3 coding DNA: TGTGCCAGCACTCAGGAGGGAGCCCCCGGCGAGCAGTACTTC. The rearrangement links TRBV6-5 to TRBJ2-7; possible D gene TRBD2, 6 bases. The germline V gene has CDR1 MNHEY and CDR2 SVGAGI. With 7 bases removed from V and 6 bases from J, the gap between germline ends came to 19 bases. The CDR3 is 14 amino acids.